This T cell receptor (beta chain) was captured by sequencing in a study of blood T cells in healthy people across ages. The CDR3 spans 17 residues. Germline V lookup: CDR1 SGHTA, CDR2 FQGTGA. Trimming removed 4 bases at V and 1 base at J, with 19 bases between. Regarding this clonotype: Its antigen remains unknown.

Notes on the study in general: A greater number of naive CD4+ cells and higher diversity distinguished long-lived donors from aged donors. Using unsorted PBMCs precluded a conclusive naive versus antigen-experienced comparison.

Then a second PCR, running about 6 to 11 cycles, was carried out with a sample-barcoded 5' primer and a J-beta primer mix. One entry per CDR3 protein results from TCRdb running MiXCR on the 5' RACE reads. The sample lists 1.5 million to 2 million distinct CDR3 sequences, 39% occurring once. The TCR comes from a human donor in good health. The J gene is TRBJ1-1, the V gene TRBV7-3; perhaps TRBD1 as D (5 bases). The sample consisted of blood. The CDR3, as DNA: TGTGCCAGCAGCTCTCAACCCCGGGGCCGATGGAACACTGAAGCTTTCTTT. This gives the protein CASSSQPRGRWNTEAFF.